Listed here are 15 T cell receptor beta chains from one sample, sequenced in a study of breast tumors, draining lymph nodes, adjacent tissues. TCRdb re-called the multiplex PCR reads with MiXCR, one entry per CDR3 protein. The table has about 230,000 distinct CDR3 sequences, approximately 29% seen once. Samples came from axillary lymph nodes draining the breast cancer. Sequencing input: axillary lymph node tissue. These receptors all stem from a female donor with breast cancer. Some clones in this sample may be carry-over from other donors' samples.

This clonotype has ten or more counts. The rearrangement joins TRBV6-1 to TRBJ1-3; 10 bases are shared with TRBD1. The junction had 9 bases not matched to a gene; V was cut back by 9 bases and J by 1 base. The CDR3 spans 16 residues. Germline V lookup: CDR1 MNHNS, CDR2 SASEGT. The CDR3 is CASSPPGQGSGNTIYF. The DNA of the CDR3 is TGTGCCAGTAGTCCTCCGGGACAGGGGTCTGGAAACACCATATATTTT.

A single count supports this clonotype. An end of the junction does not agree with germline; a read error may underlie this. The rearrangement joins TRBV28 to TRBJ2-7; the D is unclear. Germline-derived CDR1 and CDR2 are MDHEN and SYDVKM. The CDR3 extends over 12 amino acids. The CDR3 is CASSLSGYEQCF. As DNA, the CDR3 is TGTGCCAGCAGTTTATCCGGTTACGAGCAGTGCTTC.

This clonotype came up many times. The chain is built from TRBV3-1 and TRBJ1-2; D not resolved. This CDR3 has 14 amino acids. V dropped 4 bases and J dropped 2 bases, with 11 bases sitting between them. Looked up from germline, CDR1 is LGHDT and CDR2 is YNNKEL (reference sequence). The CDR3 DNA is TGTGCCAGCAGCCGCACGGACGGCAACTATGGCTACACCTTC. It yields the protein CASSRTDGNYGYTF.

This clonotype came up many times. The rearrangement joins TRBV3-1 to TRBJ2-3, with D perhaps matching TRBD1 (6 bases). This CDR3 has 13 amino acids. V lost 8 bases to trimming and J lost 7 bases, with 16 bases between them. CDR1 is LGHDT, CDR2 YNNKEL, per germline (reference sequence). CDR3 bases: TGTGCCAGCCGGGACACACTCACGAATACGCAGTATTTT. Encoded protein: CASRDTLTNTQYF.

The rearrangement links TRBV12-3 or TRBV12-4 to TRBJ2-5, with D unresolved. V dropped 5 bases and J dropped 1 base, with 23 bases sitting between them. This CDR3 region has 18 residues. The CDR3 nucleotides are TGTGCCAGCAGTCTCTCCCCAGAGGATTCGGTGTCCCAAGAGACCCAGTACTTC. Protein sequence: CASSLSPEDSVSQETQYF.

This clonotype has ten or more counts. CDR3 amino acids: CASGKREIDEQYF. Here the CDR3 DNA reads TGTGCCAGCGGCAAGCGGGAGATCGACGAGCAGTACTTC. J is TRBJ2-7 and V is TRBV13; 8 bases align to TRBD2. The trim removed 8 bases at V and 5 bases at J, leaving 8 bases unmatched. The germline gives CDR1 PRHDT, CDR2 FYEKMQ (reference sequence). The length of the CDR3 is 13 residues.

This chain joins TRBV9 and TRBJ2-2, with TRBD1 as a possible D gene (6 bases). The CDR3 extends over 13 amino acids. CDR1 is SGDLS, CDR2 YYNGEE, per germline. Deletions cut 2 bases from V and 6 bases from J, with 8 bases between. CDR3 amino acids: CASSVRQAGELFF. The CDR3 nucleotides read TGTGCCAGCAGCGTGCGACAGGCCGGGGAGCTGTTTTTT.

A note on this clonotype: The missing conserved phenylalanine or tryptophan at the end of this CDR3 makes a read error likely. The chain links TRBV7-2 to TRBJ2-5; 9 bases map to TRBD1. Germline V gives CDR1 SGHTA, CDR2 FQGNSA. The CDR3 spans 14 residues. V dropped 5 bases and J dropped 9; count of bases not matched to a gene: 10. This CDR3 is CASSGTGLGEAQYL. The CDR3 DNA reads TGTGCCAGCAGCGGGACAGGGCTGGGGGAGGCCCAGTACCTC.

Worth noting for this clonotype: A much larger clone differs from this one at a single base, so this may be a read error. The V call is TRBV11-2, the J call TRBJ2-6; 9 nucleotides line up with TRBD1. This CDR3 region has 18 residues. Losses at the gene ends were 5 bases for V and 4 bases for J; bases not matched to a gene: 12. Germline assignment: CDR1 SGHAT and CDR2 FQNNGV. CDR3 protein: CASSPTGGTLSGANVLTF. DNA of the CDR3: TGTGCCAGCAGCCCGACAGGGGGAACTTTATCCGGGGCCAACGTCCTGACTTTC.

Remarks on this clonotype: Relative to the germline gene, one junction end is altered; a read error may explain this. The chain carries TRBV3-1 and TRBJ2-1; D possibly corresponds to TRBD2 (6 bases). The CDR3 is made up of 16 amino acids. CDR1 and CDR2 from the germline V gene are LGHDT and YNNKEL (reference sequence). The CDR3 DNA reads as TGTGCCAGCAACCAAGTAAAGGGACTGGGGTACAATGAGCAGTTCTTC. It encodes CASNQVKGLGYNEQFF.

The chain links TRBV24-1 to TRBJ2-4; D is perhaps TRBD2 (5 bases). CDR1 is KGHDR, CDR2 SFDVKD, per germline. V lost 3 bases and J lost 8, with 16 bases in between. This CDR3 spans 15 amino acids. CDR3 protein: CATSDPPPRRDIQYF. CDR3 coding DNA: TGTGCCACCAGTGATCCCCCACCCAGGCGGGACATTCAGTACTTC.

This clonotype was recorded at least ten times. The CDR3 DNA reads TGTGCCAGCAGCTTATCCGGAAGCGGGAGCCCCTACGAGCAGTACTTC. Amino acid sequence: CASSLSGSGSPYEQYF. The rearrangement uses TRBV7-2 and TRBJ2-7; 8 bases agree with TRBD2. Germline trimming cut 2 bases from V and 2 bases from J; bases unmatched to any gene: 8. Germline V lookup: CDR1 SGHTA, CDR2 FQGNSA. This CDR3 has 16 amino acids. Full variable domain (rest looked up from reference TRBV7-2 and TRBJ2-7): GAGVSQSPSNKVTEKGKDVELRCDPISGHTALYWYRQSLGQGLEFLIYFQGNSAPDKSGLPSDRFSAERTGGSVSTLTIQRTQQEDSAVYLCASSLSGSGSPYEQYFGPGTRLTVT.

This chain links TRBV9 with TRBJ2-2; D gene uncertain. Germline V lookup: CDR1 SGDLS, CDR2 YYNGEE. There are 15 residues in the CDR3. Trimming pared 4 bases from V and 9 bases from J, leaving 19 bases between. CDR3 in amino acids: CASSRTDTAGRELFF. The DNA of the CDR3 is TGTGCCAGCAGCCGAACCGATACGGCCGGCAGGGAGCTGTTTTTT.

The CDR3 DNA sequence: TGTGCCAGCAGCCCCGCTAGCGTCACCGATACGCAGTATTTT. Amino acid sequence: CASSPASVTDTQYF. The chain couples TRBV2 to TRBJ2-3; D might be TRBD2 (6 bases). With 6 bases removed from V and 6 bases from J, the gap between germline ends came to 16 bases. Germline lookup yields CDR1 SNHLY and CDR2 FYNNEI. The CDR3 runs 14 residues.

This clonotype occurred many times. The rearrangement links TRBV7-3 to TRBJ2-2; D is unresolved. Trimming took off 5 bases at V and 3 bases at J, with 10 bases between the two ends. The CDR3 covers 14 residues. Germline V gene sequence: CDR1 SGHTA, CDR2 FQGTGA. The CDR3 DNA sequence: TGTGCCAGCAGCCCCGGGCCATACACCGGGGAGCTGTTTTTT. It translates to CASSPGPYTGELFF.